These 21 T cell receptor beta chains came from one sample sequenced in a study of beta chain features in type 1 diabetes. TCRB transcripts that were expressed got sequenced, as all of the isolated RNA had been reverse transcribed. Method: immunoSEQ multiplex PCR; TCRdb's copy keeps in-frame clones and lacks some. The sample yields about 250,000 clones, around 14% seen once. Sequencing was carried out using naive CD4+ T cells from blood. The receptors stem from a woman aged 40 to 55 in good health.

This clone appeared a single time. This chain links TRBV29-1 with TRBJ2-3, with TRBD1 identical over 8 bases. V lost 4 bases and J lost 4; bases outside the gene matches: 10. The CDR3 has 15 amino acids. Germline CDR1 and CDR2: SQVTM and ANQGSEA. The CDR3: CSVVAGQGSPDTQYF. Written as DNA, the CDR3 is TGCAGCGTTGTAGCCGGACAGGGTAGCCCAGATACGCAGTATTTT.

The table lists this clone with a few counts. This chain joins TRBV12-5 and TRBJ1-5, with no clear D. V was clipped by 3 bases and J by 1 base, with 4 bases between them. The CDR3 is 13 residues long. From germline, CDR1 is LGHNT and CDR2 FRNRAP. As DNA, the CDR3 is TGTGCTAGTGGTTTCGTGAGCAATCAGCCCCAGCATTTT. Translated, it gives CASGFVSNQPQHF.

CDR3 in DNA: TGTGCCAGCAGTGTAGGGGCCAGGGATACGCAGTATTTT. This translates into CASSVGARDTQYF. The rearrangement joins TRBV2 to TRBJ2-3; D may be TRBD1 (5 bases). This CDR3 has 13 residues. Germline CDR1 SNHLY, CDR2 FYNNEI. Trimming took 4 bases from V and 6 from J, leaving 11 bases between them.

In its sample, this clone was seen a few times. The chain has TRBV7-2 and TRBJ2-5, with TRBD2 identical over 12 bases. J gave up 1 base and V 5 bases, and 2 bases lay outside the gene matches. This CDR3 comprises 15 residues. Germline CDR1 reads SGHTA; CDR2 reads FQGNSA. CDR3 DNA: TGTGCCAGCAGCCGACTAGCGGGGGCCCAAGAGACCCAGTACTTC. Translated, it gives CASSRLAGAQETQYF.

This clone has just a few counts. The chain's CDR3 is CASIGQGLYGYTF. The CDR3 nucleotides read TGTGCCAGCATCGGACAGGGGTTATATGGCTACACCTTC. The chain couples TRBV6-5 to TRBJ1-2, with TRBD1 identical over 9 bases. Germline trimming cut 7 bases from V and 5 bases from J; bases unmatched to any gene: 5. Germline lookup yields CDR1 MNHEY and CDR2 SVGAGI. This CDR3 has 13 amino acids.

V usage is TRBV9 and J usage is TRBJ2-4; perhaps TRBD2 as D (6 bases). CDR3 length equals 13 residues. Per the germline V gene, CDR1 is SGDLS and CDR2 is YYNGEE. The germline V and J ends were trimmed by 4 bases and 10 bases, with 15 bases remaining between them. CDR3 sequence (DNA): TGTGCCAGCAGCCCAGACCTGGGGGGAATTCAGTACTTC. Translated: CASSPDLGGIQYF.

This clone turned up a few times. V and J are TRBV13 and TRBJ1-6; 9 bases agree with TRBD1. Trimming took 0 bases from V and 8 from J; bases not matched to a gene: 5. Germline lookup yields CDR1 PRHDT and CDR2 FYEKMQ (reference sequence). The CDR3 totals 16 residues. The CDR3 spells CASSLGQGARYSPLHF. CDR3 sequence (DNA): TGTGCCAGCAGCTTAGGACAGGGGGCTAGGTATTCACCCCTCCACTTT. The whole variable domain, remainder taken from reference TRBV13 and TRBJ1-6, is AAGVIQSPRHLIKEKRETATLKCYPIPRHDTVYWYQQGPGQDPQFLISFYEKMQSDKGSIPDRFSAQQFSDYHSELNMSSLELGDSALYFCASSLGQGARYSPLHFGNGTRLTVT.

The rearrangement uses TRBV27 and TRBJ1-3, with D tentatively TRBD1 (6 bases). Trimming took off 6 bases at V and 2 bases at J, with 14 bases between the two ends. CDR3 length: 15 amino acids. Per the germline V gene, CDR1 is MNHEY and CDR2 is SMNVEV (reference sequence). The DNA of the CDR3 is TGTGCCAGCAGGTCTACAGGGCCGACTGGAAACACCATATATTTT. Translated: CASRSTGPTGNTIYF.

The V call is TRBV2, the J call TRBJ2-2, with TRBD2 matching 11 bases. V lost 5 bases and J lost 1; bases outside the gene matches: 3. Germline assignment: CDR1 SNHLY and CDR2 FYNNEI. The CDR3 has 16 residues. The CDR3: CASSPLAGVNTGELFF. The CDR3 region has the DNA TGTGCCAGCAGTCCACTAGCGGGGGTGAACACCGGGGAGCTGTTTTTT.

This clone was picked up a small number of times. This rearrangement joins TRBV6-5 to TRBJ2-1; weak D call: TRBD2 (6 bases). CDR3 length: 13 amino acids. Trimming removed 5 bases from V and 5 bases from J, with 10 bases in between. CDR1 MNHEY and CDR2 SVGAGI come from the germline V gene. The CDR3 reads CASSQGLNNEQFF. DNA for the CDR3: TGTGCCAGCAGTCAGGGACTTAACAATGAGCAGTTCTTC.

The rearrangement links TRBV7-2 to TRBJ1-2; TRBD1 might be the D (6 bases). The germline V gene encodes CDR1 SGHTA and CDR2 FQGNSA. The CDR3 is 14 amino acids. The V end lost 2 bases, the J end lost 6 bases, and 13 bases lay between the germline ends. Here the CDR3 reads CASSLLWTVNGYTF. DNA for the CDR3: TGTGCCAGCAGCTTACTCTGGACAGTCAATGGCTACACCTTC.

As concerns this clone: Germline is not matched at one junction end, which may reflect a read error. This sequence joins TRBV5-4 and TRBJ2-7; the match to TRBD1 covers 10 bases. CDR3 length: 16 amino acids. Germline values: CDR1 SGHNT, CDR2 YYREEE (reference sequence). The CDR3 reads CASSQDSTGGRYEQYF. CDR3 DNA: TGCGCCAGCAGCCAAGATTCGACAGGGGGCCGGTACGAGCAGTACTTC.

In this sample, this clone turned up a few times. Here the CDR3 DNA reads TGCGCCAGCAGCCTACGACGAAGCCGACAGGGCAACTATGGCTACACCTTC. Its translation is CASSLRRSRQGNYGYTF. V is TRBV5-1 and J is TRBJ1-2, with 7 bases matching TRBD1. With 4 bases clipped from V and 2 bases from J, the junction kept 14 bases outside the gene matches. CDR3 length: 17 residues. Germline assignment: CDR1 SGHRS and CDR2 YFSETQ.

V and J are TRBV18 and TRBJ2-7; 9 bases align to TRBD1. The CDR3 covers 15 residues. Germline assignment: CDR1 KGHSH and CDR2 LQKENI. J gave up 1 base and V 3 bases, and 4 bases lay outside the gene matches. The CDR3, as DNA: TGTGCCAGCTCACCGGCGGGACAGGGATCCTACGAGCAGTACTTC. Its translation is CASSPAGQGSYEQYF. The variable domain in full, with the rest retrieved from reference TRBV18 and TRBJ2-7, is NAGVMQNPRHLVRRRGQEARLRCSPMKGHSHVYWYRQLPEEGLKFMVYLQKENIIDESGMPKERFSAEFPKEGPSILRIQQVVRGDSAAYFCASSPAGQGSYEQYFGPGTRLTVT.

The chain joins TRBV10-3 to TRBJ1-5; no reliable D call. Looked up from germline, CDR1 is ENHRY and CDR2 is SYGVKD. Trimming took 3 bases from V and 5 from J, leaving 8 bases between them. The CDR3 is 13 residues long. The CDR3 loop reads CAISEREYQPQHF. The CDR3 DNA reads as TGTGCCATCAGTGAAAGGGAGTATCAGCCCCAGCATTTT.

This clone was detected a few times. The chain employs TRBV4-2 and TRBJ1-1; D remains unclear. Per the germline V gene, CDR1 is LGHNA and CDR2 is YNFKEQ. The CDR3 runs to 12 residues. Trimming took 0 bases from V and 4 from J, leaving 3 bases between them. CDR3 nucleotide sequence: TGTGCCAGCAGCCAAGAAGCCACTGAAGCTTTCTTT. Translation: CASSQEATEAFF.

In DNA, the CDR3 is TGTGCCAGCAGCGTAAGGACAGGGGGCCTAACCGAGCAGTACTTC. Encoded protein: CASSVRTGGLTEQYF. The chain employs TRBV7-2 and TRBJ2-7; TRBD1 matches 11 bases. CDR3 length: 15 amino acids. The J segment lost 6 bases and the V segment lost 5 bases, leaving 9 bases of the junction unmatched. Germline V gives CDR1 SGHTA, CDR2 FQGNSA.

The chain has TRBV19 and TRBJ1-2, with D possibly being TRBD1 (5 bases). V dropped 1 base and J dropped 4 bases, with 10 bases sitting between them. The germline CDR1 and CDR2 sequences are LNHDA and SQIVND (reference sequence). The CDR3 extends over 14 amino acids. In DNA, the CDR3 is TGTGCCAGTAGTATAGTCCAGGGTGGCTATGGCTACACCTTC. Protein sequence: CASSIVQGGYGYTF.

This clone was detected only a few times. The rearrangement uses TRBV2 and TRBJ2-3; TRBD2 might be the D (5 bases). The CDR3 totals 11 residues. CDR1 SNHLY and CDR2 FYNNEI come from the germline V gene. V was clipped by 7 bases and J by 8 bases, with 10 bases between them. The CDR3 DNA follows: TGTGCCAGCATGGAGAGGGTTACGCAGTATTTT. Protein product: CASMERVTQYF. The variable domain in full, with the rest retrieved from reference TRBV2 and TRBJ2-3, is EPEVTQTPSHQVTQMGQEVILRCVPISNHLYFYWYRQILGQKVEFLVSFYNNEISEKSEIFDDQFSVERPDGSNFTLKIRSTKLEDSAMYFCASMERVTQYFGPGTRLTVL.

This clone has just a few counts. As DNA, the CDR3 is TGTGCCAGCAGCTTAGTTGGGGGGCTCAGGGGGAATGAGCAGTTCTTC. Translated: CASSLVGGLRGNEQFF. V usage is TRBV7-9 and J usage is TRBJ2-1, with a weak D call TRBD1 (7 bases). This CDR3 region has 16 residues. CDR1 and CDR2 from the germline V gene are SEHNR and FQNEAQ (reference sequence). Trimming pared 1 base from V and 7 bases from J, leaving 17 bases between.

This clone turned up a few times. The chain joins TRBV29-1 to TRBJ2-7; unclear D gene. V was pared by 6 bases and J by 2 bases, with 14 bases between. CDR3 size: 13 residues. CDR1 SQVTM and CDR2 ANQGSEA come from the germline V gene. The CDR3 DNA is TGCAGCGTCGCCACAGAGTTTACCTACGAGCAGTACTTC. It codes for CSVATEFTYEQYF.